Below, 29 T cell receptor beta chains from the same sample are listed, as sequenced in a study of CD8+ T cells in alopecia areata. The treatment denotes: oral pan-JAK inhibitor, 5-10 mg twice daily. Sequencing used cDNA as its template, made by extracting RNA and reverse transcribing it. Sequencing was performed with immunoSEQ multiplex PCR; in TCRdb, only in-frame clones are kept and a portion is missing. Of 150,000 to 200,000 clones in the sample, around 64% were seen once. Here the sequenced sample was CD4+ T cells sorted from blood, taken around week 50, from a patient treated with tofacitinib. Receptor source: a human donor with alopecia areata.

This clone was seen repeatedly, ten times or more. V is TRBV7-6 and J is TRBJ1-3, with D uncertain. The CDR3 loop spans 16 amino acids. The V gene's germline CDR1 is SGHVS and CDR2 FNYEAQ. V lost 1 base and J 0 bases, leaving 10 bases between the germline ends. CDR3 nucleotides: TGTGCCAGCAGCTTAGGAAGTCTTTCCTCTGGAAACACCATATATTTT. Amino acid sequence: CASSLGSLSSGNTIYF.

The chain employs TRBV29-1 and TRBJ1-1; weak D call: TRBD1 (5 bases). V was clipped by 4 bases and J by 1 base, with 10 bases between them. This CDR3 region has 13 residues. From germline, CDR1 is SQVTM and CDR2 ANQGSEA. CDR3 sequence: CSVARRGNTEAFF. CDR3 DNA sequence: TGCAGCGTTGCACGGAGGGGGAACACTGAAGCTTTCTTT.

The V gene is TRBV15, the J gene TRBJ1-2; 9 nucleotides match TRBD1. With 1 base clipped from V and 12 bases from J, the junction kept 6 bases outside the gene matches. Germline values: CDR1 LNHNV, CDR2 YYDKDF (reference sequence). CDR3 length: 13 amino acids. This CDR3 is CATSRGQGETNTF. The CDR3 coding sequence is TGTGCCACCAGCAGAGGACAGGGGGAAACAAACACCTTC.

As to this clone: Other DNA sequences of this sample code for an identical CDR3. The gene calls are TRBV30 and TRBJ2-6; no clear D. The germline V gene has CDR1 GTSNPN and CDR2 SVGIG (reference sequence). V was shortened by 1 base and J by 3 bases, with 10 bases between the two germline ends. CDR3 length: 15 amino acids. The CDR3 spells CAWSASAFGANVLTF. The CDR3 coding sequence is TGTGCCTGGAGTGCCTCCGCCTTTGGGGCCAACGTCCTGACTTTC.

This rearrangement joins TRBV5-1 to TRBJ1-6; D gene unclear. Trimming removed 4 bases from V and 7 bases from J, with 9 bases in between. Germline CDR1 and CDR2: SGHRS and YFSETQ. CDR3 length: 13 residues. The CDR3, as DNA: TGCGCCAGCAGCAGAAGGGAAAATTCACCCCTCCACTTT. It codes for CASSRRENSPLHF.

This clone was found a few times. This chain links TRBV2 with TRBJ2-1; 10 positions agree with TRBD2. CDR1 is SNHLY, CDR2 FYNNEI, per germline. This CDR3 is built from 21 residues. Trimming cost V 1 base and J 6 bases; bases outside gene matches: 21. CDR3 sequence: CASSEGTGVVGLAGVPNEQFF. DNA for the CDR3: TGTGCCAGCAGTGAAGGAACTGGTGTAGTGGGCCTAGCGGGGGTCCCCAATGAGCAGTTCTTC.

This chain connects TRBV29-1 to TRBJ2-1; D gene uncertain. V lost 2 bases to trimming and J lost 0 bases, with 8 bases between them. The CDR3 has 14 residues. Germline V gives CDR1 SQVTM, CDR2 ANQGSEA. CDR3 bases: TGCAGCGTTGAACCCCCCAGCTCCTACAATGAGCAGTTCTTC. This translates into CSVEPPSSYNEQFF.

The chain is built from TRBV20-1 and TRBJ2-5; D is perhaps TRBD1 or TRBD2 (5 bases each). Looked up from germline, CDR1 is DFQATT and CDR2 is SNEGSKA (reference sequence). The CDR3 is made up of 10 amino acids. CDR3 bases: TGCAGCGGGGCACAAGAGACCCAGTACTTC. It encodes CSGAQETQYF.

The rearrangement joins TRBV29-1 to TRBJ2-7; possibly TRBD1 for D (5 bases). The length of the CDR3 is 17 residues. CDR1 is SQVTM and CDR2 is ANQGSEA in the germline V gene. With 3 bases removed from V and 0 bases from J, the gap between germline ends came to 21 bases. The CDR3 sequence: CSVESQGVATASYEQYF. CDR3 bases: TGCAGCGTTGAGTCGCAGGGTGTCGCCACCGCCTCCTACGAGCAGTACTTC.

This sequence joins TRBV29-1 and TRBJ2-7, with D possibly being TRBD2 (5 bases). The CDR3 contains 12 residues. Germline V lookup: CDR1 SQVTM, CDR2 ANQGSEA. Trimming removed 6 bases at V and 3 bases at J, with 12 bases between. The CDR3 loop reads CSVLAGNYEQYF. The CDR3 coding sequence is TGCAGCGTCCTGGCCGGGAACTACGAGCAGTACTTC.

This clone was detected only a few times. The chain recombines TRBV5-1 with TRBJ1-1, with a possible D match to TRBD1 (6 bases). The CDR3 spans 12 residues. V gave up 2 bases and J gave up 7 bases, with 9 bases separating them. The V gene's germline CDR1 is SGHRS and CDR2 YFSETQ. The CDR3 reads CASSFTGLEAFF. CDR3 nucleotide sequence: TGCGCCAGCAGCTTCACAGGGCTTGAAGCTTTCTTT. Filled out from reference TRBV5-1 and TRBJ1-1, the complete variable domain reads KAGVTQTPRYLIKTRGQQVTLSCSPISGHRSVSWYQQTPGQGLQFLFEYFSETQRNKGNFPGRFSGRQFSNSRSEMNVSTLELGDSALYLCASSFTGLEAFFGQGTRLTVV.

This clone was detected a few times. The chain links TRBV5-6 to TRBJ1-4, with D tentatively TRBD1 (5 bases). Germline CDR1 and CDR2: SGHDT and YYEEEE. This CDR3 region has 15 residues. V shed 4 bases and J shed 8 bases, with 18 bases lying between them. CDR3 protein: CASSRYTQKGEKLFF. The CDR3 nucleotides read TGTGCCAGCAGCCGCTACACCCAGAAGGGGGAAAAACTGTTTTTT.

This chain links TRBV7-2 with TRBJ1-6; D call uncertain. The V end was cut by 1 base, the J end by 14 bases, with 9 bases between. Germline CDR1 SGHTA, CDR2 FQGNSA. The CDR3 runs 12 residues. CDR3 in amino acids: CASSLETRSLHF. DNA of the CDR3: TGTGCCAGCAGCTTAGAGACGAGATCCCTCCACTTT.

V is TRBV7-9 and J is TRBJ1-2; TRBD1 is a possible D gene (5 bases). The V gene lost 5 bases and the J gene lost 0 bases, with 19 bases spanning the gap. Germline V gives CDR1 SEHNR, CDR2 FQNEAQ (reference sequence). There are 17 residues in the CDR3. The CDR3 DNA reads as TGTGCCAGCAGCCTGGCTACCCGGGGGTTTACTAACTATGGCTACACCTTC. Translation: CASSLATRGFTNYGYTF.

This chain links TRBV6-6 with TRBJ2-1, with TRBD1 as a possible D gene (6 bases). V was pared by 4 bases and J by 8 bases, with 15 bases between. Germline lookup yields CDR1 MNHNY and CDR2 SVGAGI (reference sequence). The CDR3 covers 14 residues. CDR3 residues: CASSFRTVVYEQFF. As DNA, the CDR3 is TGTGCCAGCAGTTTCAGGACAGTGGTCTATGAGCAGTTCTTC.

This chain links TRBV5-1 with TRBJ2-2; weak D call: TRBD1 (5 bases). The V and J ends lost 0 bases and 6 bases respectively, with 9 bases between them. The germline CDR1 and CDR2 sequences are SGHRS and YFSETQ. This CDR3 spans 14 amino acids. The CDR3 coding sequence is TGCGCCAGCAGCTTGGCCGGACATGCCGGGGAGCTGTTTTTT. Translating it yields CASSLAGHAGELFF.

This clone showed up just once. The genes are TRBV6-5 and TRBJ1-4, with unresolved D. The V and J ends lost 0 bases and 14 bases respectively, with 16 bases between them. CDR1 and CDR2 (germline): MNHEY, SVGAGI. The CDR3 consists of 14 residues. The DNA of the CDR3 is TGTGCCAGCAGTTACTCGCACAATAGTGCCGGGCTGTTTTTT. Translating gives CASSYSHNSAGLFF.

To note about this clone: The sample contains more than one DNA sequence encoding this CDR3. The V and J genes are TRBV30 and TRBJ2-6, with no clear D. Trimming removed 1 base at V and 4 bases at J, with 2 bases between. The CDR3 runs 12 residues. Germline V gives CDR1 GTSNPN, CDR2 SVGIG (reference sequence). The CDR3 loop reads CAWSAGANVLTF. CDR3 nucleotides: TGTGCCTGGAGTGCCGGGGCCAACGTCCTGACTTTC.

The CDR3 loop reads CASSQGAGGRSPLHF. The CDR3 DNA is TGTGCCAGCAGCCAAGGGGCCGGGGGCAGGTCACCCCTCCACTTT. This rearrangement joins TRBV14 to TRBJ1-6, with a tentative D call TRBD1 (6 bases). The germline V gene has CDR1 SGHDN and CDR2 FVKESK. This CDR3 comprises 15 residues. V shed 1 base and J shed 10 bases, with 14 bases lying between them.

The gene calls are TRBV30 and TRBJ1-5; D may be TRBD1 (5 bases). The germline V and J ends were trimmed by 2 bases and 3 bases, with 8 bases remaining between them. The CDR3 is 13 amino acids. Germline V lookup: CDR1 GTSNPN, CDR2 SVGIG (reference sequence). Here the CDR3 DNA reads TGTGCCTGGAGTTCAGGGTTCAATCAGCCCCAGCATTTT. This translates into CAWSSGFNQPQHF.

The chain combines TRBV11-3 with TRBJ2-3; tentatively, D is TRBD1 or TRBD2 (6 bases each). This CDR3 has 14 amino acids. Trimming took off 3 bases at V and 1 base at J, with 8 bases between the two ends. Germline V gene sequence: CDR1 SGHNT, CDR2 YENEEA. The CDR3 DNA reads as TGTGCCAGCAGCTTGGGGGGCCGCACAGATACGCAGTATTTT. It encodes CASSLGGRTDTQYF.

The rearrangement links TRBV29-1 to TRBJ1-2; the match to TRBD1 covers 10 bases. After removal of 4 bases from V and 5 bases from J, the junction contained 10 bases not matched to a gene. The V gene's germline CDR1 is SQVTM and CDR2 ANQGSEA. The CDR3 sequence is 15 residues long. This CDR3 is CSVAPGTGVGYGYTF. DNA for the CDR3: TGCAGCGTTGCTCCCGGGACAGGGGTAGGGTATGGCTACACCTTC.

V usage is TRBV4-3 and J usage is TRBJ1-2; D is undetermined. The length of the CDR3 is 15 residues. Germline V gene data show CDR1 as LGHNA and CDR2 as YSLEER. With 5 bases removed from V and 7 bases from J, the gap between germline ends came to 20 bases. This CDR3 is CASSSRMGNSFGYTF. CDR3 in DNA: TGCGCCAGCAGCTCAAGGATGGGGAACAGCTTTGGCTACACCTTC.

The chain couples TRBV2 to TRBJ1-5, with TRBD1 as a possible D gene (5 bases). Germline CDR1 and CDR2: SNHLY and FYNNEI. The CDR3 runs 14 residues. V lost 5 bases and J 5 bases, leaving 13 bases between the germline ends. The CDR3 region is CASSIRTKDQPQHF. Here the CDR3 DNA reads TGTGCCAGCAGTATACGGACAAAAGATCAGCCCCAGCATTTT.

Turning to this clone: The sample has other DNA sequences that encode this CDR3 too. This sequence joins TRBV29-1 and TRBJ1-1, with D possibly TRBD1 on 5 matching bases. Deletions cut 7 bases from V and 0 bases from J, with 9 bases between. The CDR3 spans 12 residues. Germline V gives CDR1 SQVTM, CDR2 ANQGSEA. Here the CDR3 reads CSAATVNTEAFF. The CDR3 nucleotides are TGCAGCGCCGCGACAGTGAACACTGAAGCTTTCTTT.

The chain is built from TRBV7-3 and TRBJ2-7, with TRBD2 matching 8 bases. V gave up 5 bases and J gave up 5 bases; unmatched junction bases: 11. Looked up from germline, CDR1 is SGHTA and CDR2 is FQGTGA. The CDR3 consists of 15 residues. The CDR3 reads CASSPTLAGLHEQYF. The CDR3 coding sequence is TGTGCCAGCAGCCCCACCTTAGCGGGGCTCCACGAGCAGTACTTC.

The chain couples TRBV29-1 to TRBJ2-1; perhaps TRBD1 as D (5 bases). This CDR3 is 14 amino acids long. CDR1 and CDR2 from the germline V gene are SQVTM and ANQGSEA. Trimming shortened V by 4 bases and J by 10 bases, and 20 bases separated the two germline ends. CDR3 protein: CSVAAGNPPTEQFF. In DNA, the CDR3 is TGCAGCGTTGCTGCAGGGAACCCCCCTACGGAGCAGTTCTTC.

The chain couples TRBV30 to TRBJ2-1; 12 nucleotides align to TRBD2. Germline CDR1 is GTSNPN and CDR2 is SVGIG (reference sequence). The CDR3 contains 16 residues. With 1 base clipped from V and 8 bases from J, the junction kept 9 bases outside the gene matches. The CDR3 nucleotides are TGTGCCTGGAGTGAGTCCGGACTAGCGGGGAAATATGAGCAGTTCTTC. As protein: CAWSESGLAGKYEQFF.

The J gene is TRBJ2-5, the V gene TRBV29-1, with D maybe TRBD1 (6 bases). The CDR3 length is 14 residues. Trimming removed 3 bases at V and 5 bases at J, with 16 bases between. Looked up from germline, CDR1 is SQVTM and CDR2 is ANQGSEA. The CDR3 sequence is CSVDPTGRRETQYF. CDR3 nucleotide sequence: TGCAGCGTTGACCCTACAGGGCGGCGGGAGACCCAGTACTTC.